Only a few counts were recorded for the clone carrying this TCR beta chain. Antigen unknown. The data stem from a study of cytotoxic CD8 clonotypes in ibrutinib-treated CLL. As for the study in general: Responses: approximately 24 partial, 2 complete; after median about 68 months, about 15 stayed remitted, some twelve progressed. Points from the study as a whole: Patients showed higher baseline clonality than age-matched healthy donors, and it tracked circulating CD8+ T-cell counts.

Some clones are missing from TCRdb's copy, which holds only in-frame ones; the method was immunoSEQ multiplex PCR. Of under 50,000 clones listed, approximately 71% are singletons. CDR3 length: 14 residues. CDR1 and CDR2 from the germline V gene are SGDLS and YYNGEE. V was shortened by 0 bases and J by 7 bases, with 13 bases between the two germline ends. The chain has TRBV9 and TRBJ1-2; D is perhaps TRBD1 (5 bases). This clonotype originated in a human donor with chronic lymphocytic leukemia. The sample here was PBMCs, taken at disease progression, from a patient treated with ibrutinib. The CDR3 loop is CASSVDAGVGGYTF. The CDR3 DNA is TGTGCCAGCAGCGTAGATGCGGGGGTAGGTGGCTACACCTTC.